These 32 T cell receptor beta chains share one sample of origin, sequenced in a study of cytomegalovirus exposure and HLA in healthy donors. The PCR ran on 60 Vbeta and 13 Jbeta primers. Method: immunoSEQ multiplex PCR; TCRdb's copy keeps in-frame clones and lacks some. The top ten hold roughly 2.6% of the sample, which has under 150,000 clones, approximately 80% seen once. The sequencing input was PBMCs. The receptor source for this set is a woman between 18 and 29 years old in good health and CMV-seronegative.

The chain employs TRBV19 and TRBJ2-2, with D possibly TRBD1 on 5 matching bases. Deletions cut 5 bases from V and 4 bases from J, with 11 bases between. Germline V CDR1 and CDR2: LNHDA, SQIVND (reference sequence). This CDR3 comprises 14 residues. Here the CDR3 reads CASSGPDSTGELFF. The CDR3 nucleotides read TGTGCCAGTAGTGGGCCAGACAGCACCGGGGAGCTGTTTTTT.

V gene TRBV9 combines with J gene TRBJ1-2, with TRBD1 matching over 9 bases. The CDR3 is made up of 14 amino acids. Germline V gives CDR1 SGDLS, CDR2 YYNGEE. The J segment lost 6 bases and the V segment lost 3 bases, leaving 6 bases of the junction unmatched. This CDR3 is CASSEGDREHGYTF. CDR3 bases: TGTGCCAGCAGCGAGGGGGACAGGGAGCATGGCTACACCTTC.

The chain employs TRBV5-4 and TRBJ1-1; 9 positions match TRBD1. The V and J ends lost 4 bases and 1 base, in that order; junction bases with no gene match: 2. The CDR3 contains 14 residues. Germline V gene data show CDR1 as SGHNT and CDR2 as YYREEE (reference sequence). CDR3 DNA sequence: TGTGCCAGCAGCCGGGACAGGGAGAACACTGAAGCTTTCTTT. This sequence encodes CASSRDRENTEAFF.

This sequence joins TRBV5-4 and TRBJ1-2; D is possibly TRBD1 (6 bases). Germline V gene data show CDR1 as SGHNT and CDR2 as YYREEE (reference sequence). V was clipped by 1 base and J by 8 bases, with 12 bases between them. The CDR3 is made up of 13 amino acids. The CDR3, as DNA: TGTGCCAGCAGCTTGAAGGGGGAGGGCGGCTACACCTTC. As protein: CASSLKGEGGYTF.

Here the CDR3 reads CASSSSGAPDTQYF. The CDR3, as DNA: TGTGCCAGCAGCTCCAGCGGGGCCCCAGATACGCAGTATTTT. V and J are TRBV7-6 and TRBJ2-3, with 7 bases aligning to TRBD2. V gave up 4 bases and J gave up 4 bases; unmatched junction bases: 5. Looked up from germline, CDR1 is SGHVS and CDR2 is FNYEAQ. The CDR3 totals 14 residues.

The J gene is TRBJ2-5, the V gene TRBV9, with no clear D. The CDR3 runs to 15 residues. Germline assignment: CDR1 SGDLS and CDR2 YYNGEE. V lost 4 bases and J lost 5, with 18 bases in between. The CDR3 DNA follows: TGTGCCAGCAGCCCCCAGGCCCCCGGTATTGAGACCCAGTACTTC. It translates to CASSPQAPGIETQYF.

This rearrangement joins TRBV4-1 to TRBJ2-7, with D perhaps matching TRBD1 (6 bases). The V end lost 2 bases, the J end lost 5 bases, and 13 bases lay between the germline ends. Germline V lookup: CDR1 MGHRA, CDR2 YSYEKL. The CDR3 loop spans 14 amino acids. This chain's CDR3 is CASSQKQGGNEQYF. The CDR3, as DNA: TGCGCCAGCAGCCAAAAACAAGGGGGAAACGAGCAGTACTTC.

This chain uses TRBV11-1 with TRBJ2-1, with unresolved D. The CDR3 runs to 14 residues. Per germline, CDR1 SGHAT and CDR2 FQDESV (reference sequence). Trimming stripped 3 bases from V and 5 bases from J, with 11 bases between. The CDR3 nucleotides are TGTGCCAGCAGCTTCATCTCCCGGGACAATGAGCAGTTCTTC. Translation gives CASSFISRDNEQFF.

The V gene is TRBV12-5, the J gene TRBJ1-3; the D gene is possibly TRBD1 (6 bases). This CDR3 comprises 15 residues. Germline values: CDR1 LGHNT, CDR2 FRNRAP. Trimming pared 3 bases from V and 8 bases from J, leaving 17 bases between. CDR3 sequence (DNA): TGTGCTAGTGGTTTTCTCCGGCAGGGGTTAGACACCATATATTTT. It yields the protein CASGFLRQGLDTIYF.

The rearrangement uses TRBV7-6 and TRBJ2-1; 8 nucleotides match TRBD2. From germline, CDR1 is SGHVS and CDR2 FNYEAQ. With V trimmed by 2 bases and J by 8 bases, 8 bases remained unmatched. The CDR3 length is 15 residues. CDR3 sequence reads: CASSLRQSGSYEQFF. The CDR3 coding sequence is TGTGCCAGCAGCTTAAGACAGAGCGGGAGCTATGAGCAGTTCTTC.

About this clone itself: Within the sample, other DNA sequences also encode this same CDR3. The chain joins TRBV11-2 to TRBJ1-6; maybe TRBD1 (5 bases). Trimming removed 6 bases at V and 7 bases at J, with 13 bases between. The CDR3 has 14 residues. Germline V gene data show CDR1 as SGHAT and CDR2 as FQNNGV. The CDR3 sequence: CASRFDSLNSPLHF. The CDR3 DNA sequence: TGTGCCAGCAGATTTGACAGCCTGAATTCACCCCTCCACTTT.

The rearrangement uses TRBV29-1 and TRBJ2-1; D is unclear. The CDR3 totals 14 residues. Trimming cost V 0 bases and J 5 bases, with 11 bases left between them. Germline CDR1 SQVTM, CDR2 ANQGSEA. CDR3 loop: CSVEDRVVNNEQFF. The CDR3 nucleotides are TGCAGCGTTGAAGATCGGGTAGTGAACAATGAGCAGTTCTTC.

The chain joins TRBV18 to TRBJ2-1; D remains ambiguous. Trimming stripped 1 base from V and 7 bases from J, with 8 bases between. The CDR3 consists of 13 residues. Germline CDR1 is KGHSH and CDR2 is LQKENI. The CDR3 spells CASSPQSGNEQFF. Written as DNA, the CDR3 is TGTGCCAGCTCACCACAATCCGGGAATGAGCAGTTCTTC.

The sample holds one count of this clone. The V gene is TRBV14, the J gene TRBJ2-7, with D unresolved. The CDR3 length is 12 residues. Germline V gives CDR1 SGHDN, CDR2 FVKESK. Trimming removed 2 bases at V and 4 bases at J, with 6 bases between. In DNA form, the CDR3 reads TGTGCCAGCAGCCAACGTCGTTACGAGCAGTACTTC. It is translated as CASSQRRYEQYF. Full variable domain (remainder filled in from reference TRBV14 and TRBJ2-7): EAGVTQFPSHSVIEKGQTVTLRCDPISGHDNLYWYRRVMGKEIKFLLHFVKESKQDESGMPNNRFLAERTGGTYSTLKVQPAELEDSGVYFCASSQRRYEQYFGPGTRLTVT.

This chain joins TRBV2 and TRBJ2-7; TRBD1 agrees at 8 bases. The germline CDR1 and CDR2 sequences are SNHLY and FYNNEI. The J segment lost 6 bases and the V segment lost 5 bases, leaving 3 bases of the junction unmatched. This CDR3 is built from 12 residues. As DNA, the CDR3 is TGTGCCAGCAGTTTAGACAGGGGCGAGCAGTACTTC. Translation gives CASSLDRGEQYF.

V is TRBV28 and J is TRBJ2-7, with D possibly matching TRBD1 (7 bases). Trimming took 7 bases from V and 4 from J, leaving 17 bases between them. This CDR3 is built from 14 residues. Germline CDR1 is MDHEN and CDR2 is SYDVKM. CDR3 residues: CASTPGGTPYEQYV. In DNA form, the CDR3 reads TGTGCCAGCACCCCAGGGGGGACCCCATACGAGCAGTACGTC.

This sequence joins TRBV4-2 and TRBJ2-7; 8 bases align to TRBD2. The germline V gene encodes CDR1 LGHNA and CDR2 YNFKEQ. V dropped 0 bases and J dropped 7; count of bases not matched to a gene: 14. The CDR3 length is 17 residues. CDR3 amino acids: CASSQEPQSGRGREQYF. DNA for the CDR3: TGTGCCAGCAGCCAAGAGCCCCAAAGCGGGAGAGGGCGTGAGCAGTACTTC.

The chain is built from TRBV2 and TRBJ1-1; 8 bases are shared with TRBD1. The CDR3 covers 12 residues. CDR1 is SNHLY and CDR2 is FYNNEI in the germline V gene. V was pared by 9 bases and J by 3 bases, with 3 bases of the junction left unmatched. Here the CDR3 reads CARDREDTEAFF. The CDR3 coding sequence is TGTGCCAGGGACAGGGAAGACACTGAAGCTTTCTTT.

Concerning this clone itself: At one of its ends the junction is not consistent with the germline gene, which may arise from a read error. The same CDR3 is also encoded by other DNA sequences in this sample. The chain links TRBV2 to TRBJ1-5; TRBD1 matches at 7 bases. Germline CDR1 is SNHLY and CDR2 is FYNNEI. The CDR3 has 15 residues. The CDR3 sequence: CASSGTGGSNQPQHF. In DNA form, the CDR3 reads TGTGCCAGCAGTGGGACAGGTGGTAGCAACCAGCCCCAGCATTTT.

CDR3 sequence (DNA): TGTGCCTGGAGCCCGGGGGACAGGGGAAGCAATCAGCCCCAGCATTTT. Its translation: CAWSPGDRGSNQPQHF. The rearrangement uses TRBV30 and TRBJ1-5, with TRBD1 matching 10 bases. The CDR3 length is 16 residues. Germline lookup yields CDR1 GTSNPN and CDR2 SVGIG (reference sequence). V gave up 3 bases and J gave up 1 base; unmatched junction bases: 6.

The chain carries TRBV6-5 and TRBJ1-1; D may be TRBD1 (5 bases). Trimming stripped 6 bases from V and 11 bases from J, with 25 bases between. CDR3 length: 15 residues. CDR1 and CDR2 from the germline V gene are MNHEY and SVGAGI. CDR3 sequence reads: CASRARGGSERLAFF. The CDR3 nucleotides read TGTGCCAGCAGGGCACGGGGGGGTTCGGAGCGCTTGGCTTTCTTT.

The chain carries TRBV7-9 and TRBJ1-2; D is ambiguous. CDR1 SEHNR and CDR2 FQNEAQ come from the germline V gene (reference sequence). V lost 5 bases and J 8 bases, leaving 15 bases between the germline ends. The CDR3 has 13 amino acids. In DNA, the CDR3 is TGTGCCAGCAGCCCCGAGGGAGGAGGAGGCTACACCTTC. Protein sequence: CASSPEGGGGYTF.

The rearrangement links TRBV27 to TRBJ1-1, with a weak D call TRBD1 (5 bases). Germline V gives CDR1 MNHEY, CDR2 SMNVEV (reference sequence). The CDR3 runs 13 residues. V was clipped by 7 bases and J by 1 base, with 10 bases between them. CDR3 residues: CASTPDRNTEAFF. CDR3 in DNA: TGTGCCAGCACACCCGACAGGAACACTGAAGCTTTCTTT.

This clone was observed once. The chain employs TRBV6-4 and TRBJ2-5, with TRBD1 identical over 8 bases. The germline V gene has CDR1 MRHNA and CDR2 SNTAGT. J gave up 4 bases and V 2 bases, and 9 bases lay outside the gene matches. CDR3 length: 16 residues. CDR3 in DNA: TGTGCCAGCAGTGACGCAGACAGGGGAGGTGGAGAGACCCAGTACTTC. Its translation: CASSDADRGGGETQYF.

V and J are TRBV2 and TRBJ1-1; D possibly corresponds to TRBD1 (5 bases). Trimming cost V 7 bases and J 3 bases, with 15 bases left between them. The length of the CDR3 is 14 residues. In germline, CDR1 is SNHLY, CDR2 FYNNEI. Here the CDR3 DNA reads TGTGCCAGCACGGGGAGGTGGGGGGACACTGAAGCTTTCTTT. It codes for CASTGRWGDTEAFF.

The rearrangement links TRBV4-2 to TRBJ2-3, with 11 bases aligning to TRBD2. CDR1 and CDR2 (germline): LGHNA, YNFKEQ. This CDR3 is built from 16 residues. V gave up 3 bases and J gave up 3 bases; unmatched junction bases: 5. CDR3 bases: TGTGCCAGCAGCCAGGAACTAGCGGGAGTGACAGATACGCAGTATTTT. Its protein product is CASSQELAGVTDTQYF.

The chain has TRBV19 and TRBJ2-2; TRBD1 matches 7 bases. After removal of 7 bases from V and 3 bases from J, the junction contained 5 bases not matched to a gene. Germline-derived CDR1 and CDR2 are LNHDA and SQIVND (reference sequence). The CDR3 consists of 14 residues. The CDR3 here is CASKDRPHTGELFF. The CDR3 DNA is TGTGCCAGTAAGGACAGGCCCCACACCGGGGAGCTGTTTTTT.

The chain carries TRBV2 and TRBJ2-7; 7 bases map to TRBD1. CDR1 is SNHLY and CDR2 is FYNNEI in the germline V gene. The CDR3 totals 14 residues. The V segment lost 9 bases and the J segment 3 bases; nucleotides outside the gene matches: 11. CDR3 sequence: CASCRDSPIYEQYV. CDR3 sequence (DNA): TGTGCCAGTTGCCGGGACAGCCCTATCTACGAGCAGTACGTC.

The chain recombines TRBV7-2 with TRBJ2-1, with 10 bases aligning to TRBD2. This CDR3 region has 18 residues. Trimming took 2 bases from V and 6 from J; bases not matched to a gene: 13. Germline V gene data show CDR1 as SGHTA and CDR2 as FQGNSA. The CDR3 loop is CASSLRVAGGLRLNEQFF. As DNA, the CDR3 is TGTGCCAGCAGCTTAAGAGTAGCGGGGGGACTCCGTCTCAATGAGCAGTTCTTC.

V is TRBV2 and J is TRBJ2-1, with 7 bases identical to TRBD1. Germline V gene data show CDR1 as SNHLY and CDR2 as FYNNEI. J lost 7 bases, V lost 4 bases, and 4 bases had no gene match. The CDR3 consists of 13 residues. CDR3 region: CASSAGQKNEQFF. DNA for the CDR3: TGTGCCAGCAGTGCGGGACAGAAGAATGAGCAGTTCTTC.

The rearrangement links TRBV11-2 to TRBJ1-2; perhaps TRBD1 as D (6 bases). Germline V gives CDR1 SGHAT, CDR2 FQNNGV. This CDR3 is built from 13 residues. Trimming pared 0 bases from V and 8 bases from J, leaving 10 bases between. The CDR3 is CASSLDRGKGYTF. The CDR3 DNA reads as TGTGCCAGCAGCTTAGATAGGGGGAAAGGCTACACCTTC. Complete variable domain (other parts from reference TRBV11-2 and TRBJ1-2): EAGVAQSPRYKIIEKRQSVAFWCNPISGHATLYWYQQILGQGPKLLIQFQNNGVVDDSQLPKDRFSAERLKGVDSTLKIQPAKLEDSAVYLCASSLDRGKGYTFGSGTRLTVV.

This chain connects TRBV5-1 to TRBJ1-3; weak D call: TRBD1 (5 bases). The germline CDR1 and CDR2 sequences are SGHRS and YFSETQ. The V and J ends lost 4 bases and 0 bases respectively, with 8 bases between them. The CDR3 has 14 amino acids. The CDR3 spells CASSGGTSGNTIYF. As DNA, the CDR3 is TGCGCCAGCAGCGGGGGGACCTCTGGAAACACCATATATTTT.